This T cell receptor beta chain was observed in a study of vaccination and CD4 T cells after COVID-19. For the study at large: Convalescent patients were SARS-CoV-2 positive by nasal swab PCR; several mild, one severe. Between diagnosis and the drawing of post-COVID samples lay a median roughly 100 days (range 35 to 161).

With regard to this clonotype: Its antigen is as yet unknown.

Trimming cost V 1 base and J 7 bases; bases outside gene matches: 15. The CDR3 is 17 amino acids. The V gene's germline CDR1 is SNHLY and CDR2 FYNNEI. Described treatment: 10-day PBMC culture with coronavirus spike peptide pools or control peptides (ViraFEST assay). Under the ViraFEST approach, antigen-specific T cells were expanded with peptide pools and TCRs subsequently sequenced. Positive PCR results dated from March to December 2020, before the US Alpha, Beta and Delta variants. An Oncomine TCR Beta short-read assay was used to sequence the DNA from cultured CD4+ T cells. From the PCR reads, TCRdb called clonotypes with MiXCR, one entry per CDR3 protein. The sample has around 26,000 distinct CDR3 sequences, roughly 40% seen once.

This chain links TRBV2 with TRBJ2-5; 7 bases are shared with TRBD2. The clonotype comes from a human donor who had recovered from COVID-19. Sequenced: CD4+ T cells from blood, cultured in vitro. The CDR3 region is CASSEGGLSTLPGTQYF. CDR3 nucleotide sequence: TGTGCCAGCAGTGAAGGGGGACTATCCACCCTCCCGGGGACCCAGTACTTC. Complete variable domain (other parts from reference TRBV2 and TRBJ2-5): EPEVTQTPSHQVTQMGQEVILRCVPISNHLYFYWYRQILGQKVEFLVSFYNNEISEKSEIFDDQFSVERPDGSNFTLKIRSTKLEDSAMYFCASSEGGLSTLPGTQYFGPGTRLLVL.